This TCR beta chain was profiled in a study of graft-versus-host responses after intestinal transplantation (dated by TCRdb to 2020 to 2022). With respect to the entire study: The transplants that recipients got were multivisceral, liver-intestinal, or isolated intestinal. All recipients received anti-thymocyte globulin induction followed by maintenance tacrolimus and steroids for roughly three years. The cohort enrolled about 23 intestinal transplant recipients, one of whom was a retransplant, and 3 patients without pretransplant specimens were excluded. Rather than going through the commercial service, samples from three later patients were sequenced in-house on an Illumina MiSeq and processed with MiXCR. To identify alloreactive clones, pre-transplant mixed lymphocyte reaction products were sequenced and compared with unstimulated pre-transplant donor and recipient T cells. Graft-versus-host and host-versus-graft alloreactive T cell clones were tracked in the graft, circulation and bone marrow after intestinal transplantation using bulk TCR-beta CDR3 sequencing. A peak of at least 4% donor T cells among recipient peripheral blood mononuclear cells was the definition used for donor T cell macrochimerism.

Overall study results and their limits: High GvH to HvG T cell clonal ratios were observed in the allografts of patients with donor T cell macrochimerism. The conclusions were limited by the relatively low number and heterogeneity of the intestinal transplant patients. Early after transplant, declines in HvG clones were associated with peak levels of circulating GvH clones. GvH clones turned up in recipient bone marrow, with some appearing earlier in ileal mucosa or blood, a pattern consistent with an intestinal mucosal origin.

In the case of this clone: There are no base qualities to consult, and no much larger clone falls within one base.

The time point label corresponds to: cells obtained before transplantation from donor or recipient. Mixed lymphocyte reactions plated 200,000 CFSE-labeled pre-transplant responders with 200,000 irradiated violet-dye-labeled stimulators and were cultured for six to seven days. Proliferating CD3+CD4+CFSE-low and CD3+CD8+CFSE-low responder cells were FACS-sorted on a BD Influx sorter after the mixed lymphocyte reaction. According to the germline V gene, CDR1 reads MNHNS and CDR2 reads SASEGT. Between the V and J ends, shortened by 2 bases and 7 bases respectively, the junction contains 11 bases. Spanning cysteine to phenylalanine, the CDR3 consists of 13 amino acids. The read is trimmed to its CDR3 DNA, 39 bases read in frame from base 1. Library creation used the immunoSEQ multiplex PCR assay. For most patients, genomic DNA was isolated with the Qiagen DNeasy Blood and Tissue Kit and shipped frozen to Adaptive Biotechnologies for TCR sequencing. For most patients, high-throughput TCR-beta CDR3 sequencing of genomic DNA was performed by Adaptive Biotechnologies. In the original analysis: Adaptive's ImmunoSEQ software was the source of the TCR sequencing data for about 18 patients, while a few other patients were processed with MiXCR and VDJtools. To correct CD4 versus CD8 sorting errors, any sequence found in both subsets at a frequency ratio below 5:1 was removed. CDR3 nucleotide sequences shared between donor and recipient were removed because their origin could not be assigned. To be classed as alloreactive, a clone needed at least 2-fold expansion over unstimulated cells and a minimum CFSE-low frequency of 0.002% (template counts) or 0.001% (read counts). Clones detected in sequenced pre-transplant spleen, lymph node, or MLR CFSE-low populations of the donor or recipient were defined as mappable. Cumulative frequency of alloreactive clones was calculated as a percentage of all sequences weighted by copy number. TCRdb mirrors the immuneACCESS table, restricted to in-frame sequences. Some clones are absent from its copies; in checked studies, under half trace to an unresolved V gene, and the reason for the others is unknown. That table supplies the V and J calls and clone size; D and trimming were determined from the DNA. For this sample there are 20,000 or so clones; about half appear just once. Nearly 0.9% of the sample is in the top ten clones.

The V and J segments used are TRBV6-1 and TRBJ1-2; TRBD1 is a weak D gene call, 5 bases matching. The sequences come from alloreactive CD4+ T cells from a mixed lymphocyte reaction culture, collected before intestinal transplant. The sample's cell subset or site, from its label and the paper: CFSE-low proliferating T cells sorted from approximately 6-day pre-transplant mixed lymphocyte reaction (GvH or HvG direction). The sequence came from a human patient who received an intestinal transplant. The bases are TGTGCCAGCAGTGAACGGCAGGGAGGTGGCTACACCTTC. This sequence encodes CASSERQGGGYTF.